The clone carrying this TCR beta chain was counted a single time. Its matching antigen is unknown. The CDR3 runs to 16 residues. Germline values: CDR1 MNHEY, CDR2 SVGAGI. With 0 bases removed from V and 4 bases from J, the gap between germline ends came to 16 bases. The data belong to a study of T cell responses to AZD1222 COVID-19 vaccine. Regarding the study as a whole: Only 5 or 6 people who got AZD1222 tested seropositive at baseline.

The protocol was immunoSEQ multiplex PCR, while the TCRdb copy is restricted to in-frame clones and leaves out a portion. The data hold 130,000 or so clones, with around 91% observed a single time. The TCR originated in an adult in good health. The material sequenced was peripheral blood, taken on day 0 of AZD1222 vaccination. The rearrangement joins TRBV6-5 to TRBJ2-7; D might be TRBD1 (7 bases). CDR3: CASSYSGQGGVYEQYF. CDR3 sequence (DNA): TGTGCCAGCAGTTACTCGGGCCAGGGGGGAGTTTACGAGCAGTACTTC.